What follows describes a single TCR beta chain. This specimen belongs to a study of cytomegalovirus exposure and HLA in healthy donors. The PCR contained 60 Vbeta and 13 Jbeta primers. TCRdb's table, derived via immunoSEQ multiplex PCR, lists solely in-frame clones and lacks some. This listing includes tens of thousands of clones. V lost 2 bases to trimming and J lost 6 bases; unmatched junction nucleotides: 6. Germline V gene sequence: CDR1 ENHRY, CDR2 SYGVKD. CDR3 size: 16 residues. V gene TRBV10-3 combines with J gene TRBJ2-2, with TRBD2 matching over 10 bases. Sequenced material: PBMCs. This receptor was obtained from a woman aged 60-75 years in good health and CMV-seronegative. CDR3: CAISEAASGSAGELFF. CDR3 DNA sequence: TGTGCCATCAGTGAGGCGGCTAGCGGGAGCGCCGGGGAGCTGTTTTTT.